The 24 T cell receptor beta chains reported below all come from one sample, sequenced in a study of OX40 agonist ivuxolimab in advanced cancers. TCRdb's table, derived via immunoSEQ multiplex PCR, lists solely in-frame clones and lacks some. Of roughly 59,000 clones in the sample, nearly 95% are singletons; the top ten hold under 15%. This sample comprised CD4+ or CD8+ T cells sorted from blood, obtained in a trial of the OX40 agonist ivuxolimab. The receptor set was obtained from an adult with an advanced solid tumor such as melanoma, head and neck, liver or kidney cancer.

A single count supports this clone. V and J are TRBV7-9 and TRBJ1-1; no reliable D call. The germline V gene has CDR1 SEHNR and CDR2 FQNEAQ (reference sequence). CDR3 length equals 10 residues. Between the trimmed V and J ends, which lost 2 bases and 8 bases, there was a span of 3 bases. CDR3 sequence: CASSLMEAFF. The CDR3 DNA sequence: TGTGCCAGCAGCTTAATGGAAGCTTTCTTT.

J is TRBJ2-5 and V is TRBV7-9; the match to TRBD1 covers 8 bases. Germline CDR1 and CDR2: SEHNR and FQNEAQ (reference sequence). The V segment lost 5 bases and the J segment 5 bases; nucleotides outside the gene matches: 10. CDR3 length: 15 amino acids. CDR3 in DNA: TGTGCCAGCAGCGGAGGACAGGGATATTGGGAGACCCAGTACTTC. This sequence encodes CASSGGQGYWETQYF.

V gene TRBV7-2 combines with J gene TRBJ1-5; a weak D match, TRBD1 (5 bases). The CDR3 sequence is 13 residues long. CDR1 is SGHTA, CDR2 FQGNSA, per germline. The ends were cut back, 4 bases at V and 5 bases at J, with 9 bases in the middle. CDR3 nucleotide sequence: TGTGCCAGCAGCTACGGGGGGTATCAGCCCCAGCATTTT. Protein product: CASSYGGYQPQHF. The full variable domain, rest sourced from reference TRBV7-2 and TRBJ1-5, is GAGVSQSPSNKVTEKGKDVELRCDPISGHTALYWYRQSLGQGLEFLIYFQGNSAPDKSGLPSDRFSAERTGGSVSTLTIQRTQQEDSAVYLCASSYGGYQPQHFGDGTRLSIL.

This rearrangement joins TRBV4-1 to TRBJ2-1; TRBD1 is a possible D gene (6 bases). CDR1 and CDR2 from the germline V gene are MGHRA and YSYEKL. Between the trimmed V and J ends, which lost 5 bases and 0 bases, there was a span of 17 bases. The CDR3 is 17 amino acids. CDR3 region: CASSSWLTGTSYNEQFF. The CDR3 coding sequence is TGCGCCAGCAGCTCTTGGTTAACAGGGACCTCCTACAATGAGCAGTTCTTC.

The V gene is TRBV7-2, the J gene TRBJ2-3; 9 bases match TRBD2. The CDR3 extends over 16 amino acids. In germline, CDR1 is SGHTA, CDR2 FQGNSA. J was trimmed by 5 bases and V by 3 bases; bases with no gene match: 9. In nucleotides, the CDR3 is TGTGCCAGCAGCTTTATAGCGGGAGCTGAGGAAGATACGCAGTATTTT. Its translation is CASSFIAGAEEDTQYF.

V usage is TRBV6-5 and J usage is TRBJ1-1, with D hard to call. This CDR3 comprises 13 residues. Trimming removed 6 bases from V and 4 bases from J, with 12 bases in between. Germline loops: CDR1 MNHEY, CDR2 SVGAGI. CDR3 in DNA: TGTGCCAGCAGAAAAGGACCGGTCACTGAAGCTTTCTTT. Translation gives CASRKGPVTEAFF.

This clone came up once. DNA for the CDR3: TGTGCCAGCAGTTTATCGATGTGGACTGAAGCTTTCTTT. Its translation is CASSLSMWTEAFF. This chain uses TRBV27 with TRBJ1-1; D call uncertain. V was clipped by 0 bases and J by 5 bases, with 7 bases between them. Germline CDR1 MNHEY, CDR2 SMNVEV (reference sequence). This CDR3 spans 13 amino acids.

This clone came up once. The V call is TRBV6-1, the J call TRBJ2-1; D is possibly TRBD1 (6 bases). This CDR3 region has 17 residues. Trimming shortened V by 1 base and J by 1 base, and 14 bases separated the two germline ends. Germline V CDR1 and CDR2: MNHNS, SASEGT. For the CDR3, the DNA is TGTGCCAGCAGTGAAGACTGGTTGGGGGCGTCCTACAATGAGCAGTTCTTC. Its translation: CASSEDWLGASYNEQFF.

This clone was seen a handful of times. This chain links TRBV4-1 with TRBJ1-1, with a weak D call TRBD1 (5 bases). Germline V gene data show CDR1 as MGHRA and CDR2 as YSYEKL. The CDR3 has 15 residues. Trimming removed 2 bases from V and 4 bases from J, with 14 bases in between. The CDR3: CASSQSQGLSTEAFF. DNA of the CDR3: TGCGCCAGCAGCCAATCCCAGGGACTCAGCACTGAAGCTTTCTTT.

The V and J genes are TRBV7-6 and TRBJ1-1, with no clear D. Germline CDR1 reads SGHVS; CDR2 reads FNYEAQ. This CDR3 region has 13 residues. Trimming pared 1 base from V and 5 bases from J, leaving 8 bases between. CDR3 sequence: CASSLDPGTEAFF. The CDR3 nucleotides read TGTGCCAGCAGCTTAGATCCGGGGACTGAAGCTTTCTTT.

Concerning this clone itself: Other nucleotide sequences from this sample produce the same CDR3. The chain joins TRBV10-3 to TRBJ1-2, with D hard to call. The CDR3 is 11 residues long. V lost 9 bases to trimming and J lost 2 bases, with 7 bases between them. Germline CDR1 ENHRY, CDR2 SYGVKD. The CDR3 reads CAIDTNYGYTF. The CDR3 DNA reads TGTGCCATAGACACAAACTATGGCTACACCTTC.

This clone appeared once. The chain has TRBV6-5 and TRBJ1-4, with D hard to call. The ends were cut back, 2 bases at V and 5 bases at J, with 12 bases in the middle. The CDR3 totals 15 residues. The germline V gene encodes CDR1 MNHEY and CDR2 SVGAGI. The CDR3 sequence is CASSYTITENEKLFF. In nucleotides, the CDR3 is TGTGCCAGCAGTTACACTATAACAGAGAATGAAAAACTGTTTTTT.

The chain recombines TRBV5-1 with TRBJ2-1; TRBD2 is a possible D gene (5 bases). Germline V lookup: CDR1 SGHRS, CDR2 YFSETQ. The CDR3 runs to 15 residues. V dropped 0 bases and J dropped 6 bases, with 13 bases sitting between them. CDR3 DNA: TGCGCCAGCAGCTTGGCCGGTCTAGCTGGCAATGAGCAGTTCTTC. Protein: CASSLAGLAGNEQFF.

The rearrangement links TRBV6-1 to TRBJ2-7, with a weak D call TRBD1 (6 bases). This CDR3 has 12 residues. Trimming took 3 bases from V and 3 from J, leaving 6 bases between them. CDR1 is MNHNS and CDR2 is SASEGT in the germline V gene. The CDR3 DNA is TGTGCCAGCAGTGAGACAGGCTACGAGCAGTACTTC. Translated: CASSETGYEQYF.

This clone appeared a few times. J is TRBJ2-7 and V is TRBV19, with 9 bases fitting TRBD2. J lost 3 bases, V lost 5 bases, and 5 bases had no gene match. The CDR3 sequence is 14 residues long. The germline V gene has CDR1 LNHDA and CDR2 SQIVND (reference sequence). The CDR3 bases are TGTGCCAGTAGTTCTAGCGGGGATGGCTACGAGCAGTACTTC. It codes for CASSSSGDGYEQYF.

This rearrangement joins TRBV11-3 to TRBJ1-1; 7 bases are shared with TRBD1. Looked up from germline, CDR1 is SGHNT and CDR2 is YENEEA. There are 16 residues in the CDR3. Trimming at V came to 1 base and at J to 1 base, leaving 6 bases not matched to a gene. The CDR3 DNA reads as TGTGCCAGCAGCTTAGCATTTAGACAGGGGAACACTGAAGCTTTCTTT. Translation gives CASSLAFRQGNTEAFF. Full variable domain (remainder filled in from reference TRBV11-3 and TRBJ1-1): EAGVVQSPRYKIIEKKQPVAFWCNPISGHNTLYWYLQNLGQGPELLIRYENEEAVDDSQLPKDRFSAERLKGVDSTLKIQPAELGDSAVYLCASSLAFRQGNTEAFFGQGTRLTVV.

This clone is a singleton in its sample. V gene TRBV7-9 combines with J gene TRBJ2-3; no definite D call. V lost 3 bases to trimming and J lost 3 bases, with 1 base between them. Per the germline V gene, CDR1 is SEHNR and CDR2 is FQNEAQ (reference sequence). This CDR3 has 11 amino acids. CDR3 coding DNA: TGTGCCAGCAGCTTTACAGATACGCAGTATTTT. It yields the protein CASSFTDTQYF.

In nucleotides, the CDR3 is TGTGCCAGTAGCGTAACACTAGCGGGAGCCGGGGAGCTGTTTTTT. Translation gives CASSVTLAGAGELFF. The chain employs TRBV19 and TRBJ2-2; 11 bases line up with TRBD2. The CDR3 totals 15 residues. The germline CDR1 and CDR2 sequences are LNHDA and SQIVND (reference sequence). V gave up 6 bases and J gave up 6 bases; unmatched junction bases: 6.

The gene calls are TRBV7-9 and TRBJ2-1; D is ambiguous. The CDR3 consists of 15 residues. Trimming left V 3 bases short and J 7 bases short, with 16 bases between. The V gene's germline CDR1 is SEHNR and CDR2 FQNEAQ (reference sequence). CDR3 sequence: CASSLVLGLLNEQFF. The DNA of the CDR3 is TGTGCCAGCAGCTTGGTCCTGGGCCTTTTAAATGAGCAGTTCTTC.

The chain has TRBV19 and TRBJ2-7; 7 positions match TRBD2. This CDR3 contains 16 residues. V shed 5 bases, J shed 2 bases, and the junction held 12 bases outside the gene matches. Germline assignment: CDR1 LNHDA and CDR2 SQIVND (reference sequence). The CDR3 DNA reads as TGTGCCAGTAGTCCCCCGCTAGCGGACTATACCTACGAGCAGTACTTC. The encoded protein is CASSPPLADYTYEQYF.

V gene TRBV27 combines with J gene TRBJ2-7; TRBD1 agrees at 7 bases. Germline V gene data show CDR1 as MNHEY and CDR2 as SMNVEV (reference sequence). Losses at the gene ends were 3 bases for V and 0 bases for J; bases not matched to a gene: 8. The CDR3 contains 16 residues. CDR3 in amino acids: CASSFSSDRRSYEQYF. The DNA for the CDR3 is TGTGCCAGCAGTTTCTCCTCGGACAGGCGCTCCTACGAGCAGTACTTC.

The chain combines TRBV4-1 with TRBJ2-2; D call uncertain. The CDR3 has 13 residues. The germline V and J ends were trimmed by 1 base and 6 bases, with 6 bases remaining between them. Per the germline V gene, CDR1 is MGHRA and CDR2 is YSYEKL. CDR3 residues: CASSQVDPGELFF. As DNA, the CDR3 is TGCGCCAGCAGCCAAGTTGACCCCGGGGAGCTGTTTTTT.

The chain has TRBV27 and TRBJ2-2; TRBD1 agrees at 11 bases. The length of the CDR3 is 14 residues. Germline CDR1 reads MNHEY; CDR2 reads SMNVEV (reference sequence). Unmatched junction bases numbered 4, after V lost 9 bases and J lost 4 bases. The CDR3 reads CASLDRGLTGELFF. The CDR3 DNA sequence: TGTGCCAGTTTGGACAGGGGGCTCACCGGGGAGCTGTTTTTT.

V and J are TRBV7-2 and TRBJ2-7; the match to TRBD1 covers 12 bases. The CDR3 runs 15 residues. The V gene's germline CDR1 is SGHTA and CDR2 FQGNSA. Trimming cost V 4 bases and J 8 bases; bases outside gene matches: 9. CDR3 sequence reads: CASSSRPGQGAQQYF. The DNA for the CDR3 is TGTGCCAGCAGCTCCCGGCCGGGACAGGGGGCTCAGCAGTACTTC.